Listed below are T cell receptor beta chains from one sample, sequenced in a study of Tregs in tolerant kidney transplant recipients. Data came from immunoSEQ multiplex PCR; TCRdb stores just in-frame clones and leaves some out. The table includes about 100,000 clones, roughly 90% detected once. Sequenced material: CD4+ T cells from blood, taken before the transplant. These receptors all stem from a human donor who received a combined kidney and bone marrow transplant. Each CDR3 is given with its conserved first and last residue. D genes are given only for firm matches. The size entry is marked missing in some rows and otherwise reads once, few, many or a size class.

clone_size,v_call,d_call,j_call,cdr3_aa,cdr3_nt
few,TRBV10-1,TRBD1,TRBJ2-5,CASSADRTETQYF,TGCGCCAGCAGTGCGGACAGGACAGAGACCCAGTACTTC
NA,TRBV10-3,NA,TRBJ2-1,CAISGTEGNYNEQFF,TGTGCCATCAGCGGAACGGAGGGGAACTACAATGAGCAGTTCTTC
NA,TRBV5-1,NA,TRBJ2-2,CASVAGELFF,TGCGCCAGCGTCGCCGGGGAGCTGTTTTTT
NA,TRBV11-2,NA,TRBJ1-1,CASSPARTEAFF,TGTGCCAGCAGCCCCGCCAGGACTGAAGCTTTCTTT
NA,TRBV5-6,NA,TRBJ2-1,CASSPYGNYYNEQFF,TGTGCCAGCAGCCCTTACGGTAACTACTACAATGAGCAGTTCTTC
NA,TRBV2,TRBD1,TRBJ2-7,CASTSRAGQGVYEQYF,TGTGCCAGCACCTCCCGGGCGGGACAGGGTGTATACGAGCAGTACTTC
NA,TRBV7-9,TRBD1,TRBJ1-5,CASSYQTGGPGSNQPQHF,TGTGCCAGCAGCTACCAAACAGGGGGCCCCGGCAGCAATCAGCCCCAGCATTTT
NA,TRBV11-2,NA,TRBJ1-3,CASSLGLISGNTIYF,TGTGCCAGCAGCTTAGGACTGATCTCTGGAAACACCATATATTTT
NA,TRBV10-3,NA,TRBJ1-3,CAINPTIGTIYF,TGTGCCATCAACCCCACCATCGGCACCATATATTTT
NA,TRBV7-2,TRBD2,TRBJ2-7,CASSLGTGGARYEQYF,TGTGCCAGCAGCTTGGGAACCGGGGGGGCCAGGTACGAGCAGTACTTC
NA,TRBV5-1,TRBD2,TRBJ2-2,CASSPGTSGVPSGELFF,TGCGCCAGCAGCCCGGGGACTAGCGGGGTACCATCCGGGGAGCTGTTTTTT
NA,TRBV30,TRBD2,TRBJ2-3,CAWSGTITDTQYF,TGTGCCTGGAGCGGGACTATCACAGATACGCAGTATTTT
NA,TRBV5-1,NA,TRBJ2-1,CASSLLGSYNEQFF,TGCGCCAGCAGCTTGCTCGGGTCCTACAATGAGCAGTTCTTC
NA,TRBV28,NA,TRBJ1-2,CASSLRQGYGYTF,TGTGCCAGCAGTTTAAGGCAGGGCTATGGCTACACCTTC
NA,TRBV11-2,NA,TRBJ2-7,CASSPDRRNSYEQYF,TGTGCCAGCAGCCCCGACAGGAGGAACTCCTACGAGCAGTACTTC
NA,TRBV6-4,NA,TRBJ1-6,CASSDSGRVGSPLHF,TGTGCCAGCAGTGACTCAGGGAGGGTCGGTTCACCCCTCCACTTT
NA,TRBV21-1,NA,TRBJ1-2,CASSLQGARGGYTF,TGTGCCAGCAGCCTACAGGGGGCACGCGGAGGCTACACCTTC
once,TRBV6-4,NA,TRBJ2-5,CASSARPQETQYF,TGTGCCAGCAGTGCCAGGCCTCAAGAGACCCAGTACTTC
NA,TRBV28,TRBD1,TRBJ1-1,CASNSPGGWDTEAFF,TGTGCCAGCAACTCTCCAGGGGGCTGGGACACTGAAGCTTTCTTT
NA,TRBV5-6,NA,TRBJ2-3,CASSATISDTQYF,TGTGCCAGCAGCGCAACAATATCAGATACGCAGTATTTT
NA,TRBV10-1,NA,TRBJ1-1,CASSEDGGNTEAFF,TGCGCCAGCAGTGAGGACGGGGGGAACACTGAAGCTTTCTTT
NA,TRBV5-1,TRBD1,TRBJ2-7,CASSFGTGGLRQYF,TGCGCCAGCAGCTTTGGGACAGGGGGACTTCGACAGTACTTC
NA,TRBV6-1,NA,TRBJ2-3,CASSAAPHADTQYF,TGTGCCAGCAGCGCAGCGCCACACGCAGATACGCAGTATTTT
NA,TRBV28,TRBD1,TRBJ2-7,CASSLTGQASYEQYF,TGTGCCAGCAGTCTAACCGGACAGGCCTCCTACGAGCAGTACTTC
NA,TRBV10-2,NA,TRBJ2-1,CASSEPFGPLIGDNEQFF,TGCGCCAGCAGTGAGCCATTCGGGCCGCTGATCGGGGACAATGAGCAGTTCTTC
NA,TRBV28,NA,TRBJ2-7,CASTGNSYEQYF,TGTGCCAGCACAGGGAACTCCTACGAGCAGTACTTC
once,TRBV5-4,TRBD1,TRBJ1-2,CASSFEGQGRYGYTF,TGTGCCAGCAGCTTTGAGGGACAGGGACGCTATGGCTACACCTTC
NA,TRBV19,NA,TRBJ2-3,CASSRQSGTDTQYF,TGTGCCAGTAGTAGACAAAGCGGGACAGATACGCAGTATTTT
NA,TRBV29-1,NA,TRBJ2-7,CSVSTGGSSYEQYF,TGCAGCGTCTCCACGGGGGGCTCCTCCTACGAGCAGTACTTC
NA,TRBV5-1,NA,TRBJ2-5,CASSRSGQGLQETQYF,TGCGCCAGCAGCCGGTCGGGGCAGGGGCTTCAAGAGACCCAGTACTTC
NA,TRBV5-6,NA,TRBJ2-7,CASAQGNYEQYF,TGTGCCAGCGCCCAGGGGAACTACGAGCAGTACTTC
NA,TRBV11-2,NA,TRBJ2-5,CASSPGGDGTQYF,TGTGCCAGCAGCCCCGGGGGAGATGGGACCCAGTACTTC
NA,TRBV10-3,TRBD1,TRBJ1-2,CAISDQGQGVAYGYTF,TGTGCCATCAGTGACCAAGGACAGGGGGTAGCCTATGGCTACACCTTC
NA,TRBV23-1,NA,TRBJ2-1,CASSPEFELAPNEQFF,TGCGCCAGCAGCCCCGAATTCGAACTAGCCCCGAATGAGCAGTTCTTC
NA,TRBV5-1,TRBD1,TRBJ1-1,CASSPGTGGMNTEAFF,TGCGCCAGCAGCCCGGGGACAGGGGGGATGAACACTGAAGCTTTCTTT
NA,TRBV19,NA,TRBJ1-5,CASRVVGNQPQHF,TGTGCCAGTCGGGTCGTTGGAAATCAGCCCCAGCATTTT
NA,TRBV9,TRBD2,TRBJ2-7,CASSVGGPGLLYEQYF,TGTGCCAGCAGCGTAGGTGGCCCGGGACTACTCTACGAGCAGTACTTC
NA,TRBV27,TRBD2,TRBJ2-7,CASRTGTSGNYEQYF,TGTGCCAGCAGAACCGGGACTAGCGGAAACTACGAGCAGTACTTC
NA,TRBV19,NA,TRBJ2-5,CASSTLAQETQYF,TGTGCCAGTAGTACACTAGCCCAAGAGACCCAGTACTTC
NA,TRBV5-6,NA,TRBJ2-7,CASSLVGGLYEQYF,TGTGCCAGCAGCTTGGTTGGGGGGTTGTACGAGCAGTACTTC
NA,TRBV7-2,TRBD2,TRBJ2-7,CASSFNGGTSYEQYF,TGTGCCAGCAGCTTCAACGGGGGGACTTCCTACGAGCAGTACTTC
NA,TRBV27,TRBD1,TRBJ1-5,CASSPDRGNQPQHF,TGTGCCAGCAGCCCTGACAGGGGCAATCAGCCCCAGCATTTT
NA,TRBV5-8,NA,TRBJ1-2,CASSFHRGATQYGYTF,TGTGCCAGCAGCTTCCACCGGGGGGCTACTCAGTATGGCTACACCTTC
few,TRBV5-1,TRBD2,TRBJ2-1,CASTRTSGAYNEQFF,TGCGCCAGCACCCGGACTAGCGGGGCCTACAATGAGCAGTTCTTC
NA,TRBV7-2,NA,TRBJ2-7,CASSKDSPYEQYF,TGTGCCAGCAGCAAGGACTCCCCCTACGAGCAGTACTTC
NA,TRBV6-6,TRBD1,TRBJ2-7,CASRDRDRAPHEQYF,TGTGCCAGCAGAGACCGGGACAGGGCTCCCCACGAGCAGTACTTC
few,TRBV27,TRBD1,TRBJ2-3,CASSLPTGGVADTQYF,TGTGCCAGCAGTTTACCGACAGGGGGGGTGGCAGATACGCAGTATTTT
NA,TRBV21-1,NA,TRBJ2-7,CASSNGPSPKKNHYEQYF,TGTGCCAGCAGCAACGGACCTAGCCCGAAAAAAAATCACTACGAGCAGTACTTC
NA,TRBV7-2,NA,TRBJ1-1,CASSLVISVAEAFF,TGTGCCAGCAGCTTAGTAATTTCGGTTGCAGAAGCTTTCTTT
NA,TRBV9,TRBD1,TRBJ2-1,CASSVGTGVKYNEQFF,TGTGCCAGCAGCGTAGGGACAGGGGTGAAATACAATGAGCAGTTCTTC
once,TRBV7-8,NA,TRBJ2-1,CASSIGHYLYNEQFF,TGTGCCAGCAGCATCGGACACTACCTCTACAATGAGCAGTTCTTC
NA,TRBV11-2,NA,TRBJ1-1,CASSLQGLVETEAFF,TGTGCCAGCAGCCTACAGGGCTTGGTAGAAACTGAAGCTTTCTTT
once,TRBV5-1,NA,TRBJ1-1,CASSSRVGETEAFF,TGCGCCAGCAGCTCCCGGGTCGGAGAGACTGAAGCTTTCTTT
NA,TRBV19,NA,TRBJ2-7,CASSPPGRADEQYF,TGTGCCAGTAGTCCGCCGGGCAGGGCCGACGAGCAGTACTTC
NA,TRBV9,NA,TRBJ2-7,CASSVGRDTYEQYF,TGTGCCAGCAGCGTAGGGCGGGATACCTACGAGCAGTACTTC
once,TRBV25-1,NA,TRBJ1-2,CASSAMSYGYTF,TGTGCCAGCAGCGCGATGAGCTATGGCTACACCTTC
NA,TRBV7-9,NA,TRBJ1-1,CASSSQDWNTEAFF,TGTGCCAGCAGCTCACAGGATTGGAACACTGAAGCTTTCTTT